Described below is a single TCR beta chain sequence and its context. Using immunoSEQ multiplex PCR, the repertoire was profiled, and TCRdb retains in-frame clones only, with some absent. The profile shows 2,500,000 or so clones, 92% of them singletons. The CDR3 spans 14 residues. CDR1 is SGHTA, CDR2 FQGTGA, per germline. Trimming pared 5 bases from V and 2 bases from J, leaving 12 bases between. The data originate from a study of shared clonotypes between healthy human individuals. What was sequenced was naive CD4+ T cells from PBMCs. Noted subset: CD45RA+ positively selected. This receptor was identified in a young man in good health. Some clones in this sample may be carry-over from other donors' samples. V and J are TRBV7-3 and TRBJ2-5; tentatively, D is TRBD1 (7 bases). This CDR3 is CASSKTGTQETQYF. For the CDR3, the DNA is TGTGCCAGCAGCAAGACAGGGACTCAAGAGACCCAGTACTTC. Full variable domain (outside the CDR3, taken from reference TRBV7-3 and TRBJ2-5): GAGVSQTPSNKVTEKGKYVELRCDPISGHTALYWYRQSLGQGPEFLIYFQGTGAADDSGLPNDRFFAVRPEGSVSTLKIQRTERGDSAVYLCASSKTGTQETQYFGPGTRLLVL.